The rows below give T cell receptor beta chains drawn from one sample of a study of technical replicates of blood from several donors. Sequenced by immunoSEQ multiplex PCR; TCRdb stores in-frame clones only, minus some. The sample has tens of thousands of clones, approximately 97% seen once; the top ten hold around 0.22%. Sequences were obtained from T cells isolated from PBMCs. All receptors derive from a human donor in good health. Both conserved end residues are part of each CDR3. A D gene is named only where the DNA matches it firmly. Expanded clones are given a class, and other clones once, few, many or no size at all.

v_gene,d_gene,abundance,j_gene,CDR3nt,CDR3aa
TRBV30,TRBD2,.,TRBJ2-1,TGTGCCTGGAATACCCACTTGGGGGGGGTGAAATACAATGAGCAGTTCTTC,CAWNTHLGGVKYNEQFF
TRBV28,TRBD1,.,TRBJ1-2,TGTGCCAGCAGTTTAGACACAGGGGGCGTATCAGATGGCTACACCTTC,CASSLDTGGVSDGYTF
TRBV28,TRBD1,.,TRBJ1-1,TGTGCCAGCAGTTTATTGGGGACAGGGGGTGTGAACACTGAAGCTTTCTTT,CASSLLGTGGVNTEAFF
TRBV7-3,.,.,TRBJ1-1,TGTGCCAGCAGCCTTGTTGGGGGGGAGAACACTGAAGCTTTCTTT,CASSLVGGENTEAFF
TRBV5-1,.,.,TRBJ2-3,TGCGCCAGCAGCATGCCGGGGGGCCGCACAGATACGCAGTATTTT,CASSMPGGRTDTQYF
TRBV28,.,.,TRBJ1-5,TGTGCCAGCAGTTTATTATCAGGAGGGCTCGGGAATCAGCCCCAGCATTTT,CASSLLSGGLGNQPQHF
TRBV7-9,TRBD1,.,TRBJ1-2,TGTGTCAGCAGGGAGATGAGATTAGGGACAGGGTTAAACTATGGCTACACCTTC,CVSREMRLGTGLNYGYTF
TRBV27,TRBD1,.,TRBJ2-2,TGTGCCAGCAGGCCTGGACAGGCGAACACCGGGGAGCTGTTTTTT,CASRPGQANTGELFF
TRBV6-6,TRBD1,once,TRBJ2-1,TGTGCCAGCAGTTACTCGATAACAGGGGGCTGGAATGAGCAGTTCTTC,CASSYSITGGWNEQFF
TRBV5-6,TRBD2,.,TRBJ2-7,TGTGCCAGCAGCTTGGGCAGACTAGCGGGACTGTACGAGCAGTACTTC,CASSLGRLAGLYEQYF
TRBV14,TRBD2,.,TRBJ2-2,TGTGCCAGCAGCGTAGTAGCGGGAGATATAACCGGGGAGCTGTTTTTT,CASSVVAGDITGELFF
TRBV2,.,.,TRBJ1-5,TGTGCCAGCAGTGGAGGGCAGTCTCGCAATCAGCCCCAGCATTTT,CASSGGQSRNQPQHF
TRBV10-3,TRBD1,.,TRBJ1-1,TGTGCCATCAGTAGACAGGGAGAGTTCACTGAAGCTTTCTTT,CAISRQGEFTEAFF
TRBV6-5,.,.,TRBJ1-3,TGTGCCAGCAGTTACCTCGACAGGCCTGGAAACACCATATATTTT,CASSYLDRPGNTIYF
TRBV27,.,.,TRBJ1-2,TGTGCCAGCAGTTTCCGGGGGGCGAACTATGGCTACACCTTC,CASSFRGANYGYTF
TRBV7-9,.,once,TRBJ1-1,TGTGCCAGCAGCTTAGCGACAGGATCGGCCACTGAAGCTTTCTTT,CASSLATGSATEAFF
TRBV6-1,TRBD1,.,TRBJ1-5,TGTGCCAGCAGTGGAGGACAGGGGGCGGGACAGCCCCAGCATTTT,CASSGGQGAGQPQHF
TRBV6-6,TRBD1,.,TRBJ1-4,TGTGCCAGCAGTTACTCCTCAGGGGGAGTAGGTGAAAAACTGTTTTTT,CASSYSSGGVGEKLFF
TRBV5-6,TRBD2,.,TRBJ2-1,TGTGCCAGCAGCTTAACTAGCGTAACCTACAATGAGCAGTTCTTC,CASSLTSVTYNEQFF
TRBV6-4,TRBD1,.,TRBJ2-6,TGTGCCAGCAGTGACTCGGCCAGGGGGACCGGTCGGGCCAACGTCCTGACTTTC,CASSDSARGTGRANVLTF
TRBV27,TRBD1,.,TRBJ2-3,TGTGCCAGCAGTTCCCCCGGGACAGGGACCTACACAGATACGCAGTATTTT,CASSSPGTGTYTDTQYF
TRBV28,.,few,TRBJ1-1,TGTGCCAGCAACAGGAACACTGAAGCTTTCTTT,CASNRNTEAFF
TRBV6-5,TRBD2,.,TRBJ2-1,TGTGCCAGCAGTTACGAGGCTAGCGGGGCCTACAATGAGCAGTTCTTC,CASSYEASGAYNEQFF
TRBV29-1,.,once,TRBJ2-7,TGCAGCGTTGTACGATCCTTCAATAGCGGAAACATCTACGAGCAGTACTTC,CSVVRSFNSGNIYEQYF
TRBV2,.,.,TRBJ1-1,TGTGCCAGCACGGGGGGGGACACTGAAGCTTTCTTT,CASTGGDTEAFF
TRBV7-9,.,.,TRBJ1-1,TGTGCCAGCAGCATCTACCGGGCACGGACTCTTGAAGCTTTCTTT,CASSIYRARTLEAFF
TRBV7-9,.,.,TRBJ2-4,TGTGCCAGCAGCTTAGAATTGCGTAGCGGAAAAAACATTCAGTACTTC,CASSLELRSGKNIQYF
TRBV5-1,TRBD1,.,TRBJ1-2,TGCGCCAGCAGCTTGGGACCGGGACAGGGGGCGTCAAACTATGGCTACACCTTC,CASSLGPGQGASNYGYTF
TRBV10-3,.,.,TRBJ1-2,TGTGCCATCTGCGAGGATCCCGGCTCGGGTGGCTACACCTTC,CAICEDPGSGGYTF
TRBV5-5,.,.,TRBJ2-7,TGTGCCAGCAGCTTGCTCGGGTTGTCCTACGAGCAGTACTTC,CASSLLGLSYEQYF
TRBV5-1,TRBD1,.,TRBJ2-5,TGCGCCAGCAGGCGGCAGGGGGCTTTAGAGACCCAGTACTTC,CASRRQGALETQYF
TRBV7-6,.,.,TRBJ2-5,TGTGCCAGCAGCTTTCCCGGAATAGCGGATCAAGAGACCCAGTACTTC,CASSFPGIADQETQYF
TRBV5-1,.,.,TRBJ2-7,TGCGCCAGCAGTCCGGTTGGTGTCATTTCCTACGAGCAGTACTTC,CASSPVGVISYEQYF
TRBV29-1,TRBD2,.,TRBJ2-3,TGCAGCGGGACTAGCGACACAGATACGCAGTATTTT,CSGTSDTDTQYF
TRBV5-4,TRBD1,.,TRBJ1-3,TGTGCCAGCAGCTTGGATCGGGACAGGGGTCACATATATTTT,CASSLDRDRGHIYF
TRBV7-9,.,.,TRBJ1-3,TGTGCCAGCAGCCAAATCCGAGCGGATTTTTCTGGAAACACCATATATTTT,CASSQIRADFSGNTIYF
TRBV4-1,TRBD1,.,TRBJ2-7,TGCGCCAGCAGCGAGCCGGGGACAGAATACGAGCAGTACTTC,CASSEPGTEYEQYF
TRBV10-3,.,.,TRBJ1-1,TGTGCCATCAGTGACGGTAACACTGAAGCTTTCTTT,CAISDGNTEAFF
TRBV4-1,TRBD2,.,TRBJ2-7,TGCGCCAGCAGCCAAGATAGACTAGCGGGAGCCAACGAGCAGTACTTC,CASSQDRLAGANEQYF
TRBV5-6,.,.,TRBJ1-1,TGTGCCAGCAGCTTGCGAGGAGGTAACTGGAACACTGAAGCTTTCTTT,CASSLRGGNWNTEAFF
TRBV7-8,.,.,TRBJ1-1,TGTGCCAGCAGCTTAGGACCTTTCGGGATGAACACTGAAGCTTTCTTT,CASSLGPFGMNTEAFF